This T cell receptor (beta chain) was observed in a study of blood T cell repertoires in COVID-19. Study as a whole: PBMCs, B-cell-depleted T cells, or T cells provided the cDNA or gDNA that made up the material.

V lost 5 bases and J lost 3, with 8 bases in between. This CDR3 has 12 amino acids. Germline V gives CDR1 MNHEY, CDR2 SVGAGI. Repertoires were generated with immunoSEQ multiplex PCR, while TCRdb's copy carries only in-frame clones and drops some. The table includes 350,000 to 500,000 clones, around nine tenths detected once. V and J are TRBV6-5 and TRBJ2-7; no clear D gene. The receptor was derived from a woman between 18 and 30 years old who had been exposed to COVID-19. The specimen was PBMCs or T cells enriched from blood (not recorded which). This CDR3 is CASSPTDYEQYF. The CDR3 region has the DNA TGTGCCAGCAGTCCTACTGACTACGAGCAGTACTTC.